This T cell receptor (beta chain) derives from a study of shared clonotypes between healthy human individuals. Clones were read by immunoSEQ multiplex PCR, and TCRdb kept only the in-frame ones, dropping some. Found here are 150,000 to 200,000 clones, 80% to 95% of them singletons; the top ten hold 0.065% to 0.07%. From CD4+ cells came CD45RA+ naive and CD45RA-negative memory subsets. Sequencing used naive CD4+ T cells sorted from blood. Subset denoted: CD45RA+ positively selected. The source of this sequence is a woman aged 25 to 39 in good health.

CDR3 coding DNA: TGTGCCAGCAGCTTAGATTTTGCTCCGGGAGAGCAGTACTTC. The encoded protein is CASSLDFAPGEQYF. The rearrangement joins TRBV7-2 to TRBJ2-7; possibly TRBD2 for D (5 bases). Between the trimmed V and J ends, which lost 1 base and 7 bases, there was a span of 14 bases. The CDR3 extends over 14 amino acids. Germline V gene lookup returns CDR1 SGHTA and CDR2 FQGNSA.